Below, one T cell receptor beta chain is given with its context. The data belong to a study of technical replicates of blood from a few donors. CDR3 length equals 15 residues. The germline gives CDR1 MNHNS, CDR2 SASEGT. J was trimmed by 1 base and V by 4 bases; bases with no gene match: 2. TCRdb keeps only in-frame clones here, not all; method: immunoSEQ multiplex PCR. The sample lists around 72,000 clones; 90% to 95% were seen once. The material sequenced was T cells isolated from PBMCs. The V call is TRBV6-1, the J call TRBJ2-7; 12 nucleotides match TRBD2. The receptor was isolated from a human donor in good health. Some clones in this sample may be carry-over from other donors' samples. As DNA, the CDR3 is TGTGCCAGCAGTGTGACTAGCGGGGGTTCCTACGAGCAGTACTTC. Amino acid sequence: CASSVTSGGSYEQYF.